The count of the clone carrying this TCR beta chain is one. Generated by immunoSEQ multiplex PCR, the TCRdb table keeps only in-frame clones and is missing some. The data show 80,000 to 95,000 clones, roughly 90% seen once. The data were taken from a study of blood T cell repertoires in COVID-19. Turning to the study itself: Donors in the United States, Italy and Spain gave samples during acute or convalescent COVID-19.

Looked up from germline, CDR1 is SQVTM and CDR2 is ANQGSEA. The CDR3 contains 11 residues. J is TRBJ1-1 and V is TRBV29-1; D unresolved. The source material was peripheral blood. This TCR was sampled from a man in his forties or fifties with active or convalescent COVID-19. The CDR3 sequence is CSCWGGAEAFF. CDR3 sequence (DNA): TGCAGTTGTTGGGGAGGAGCTGAAGCTTTCTTT.